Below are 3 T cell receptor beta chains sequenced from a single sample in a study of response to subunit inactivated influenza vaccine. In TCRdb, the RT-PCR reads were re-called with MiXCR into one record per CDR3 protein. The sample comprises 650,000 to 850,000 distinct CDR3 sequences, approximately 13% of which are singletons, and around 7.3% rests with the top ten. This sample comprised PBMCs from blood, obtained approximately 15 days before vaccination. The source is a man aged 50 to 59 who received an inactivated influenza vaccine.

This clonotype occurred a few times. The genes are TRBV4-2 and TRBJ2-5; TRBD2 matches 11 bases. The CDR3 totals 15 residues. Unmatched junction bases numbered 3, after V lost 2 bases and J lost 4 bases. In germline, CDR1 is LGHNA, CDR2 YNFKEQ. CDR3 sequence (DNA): TGTGCCAGCAGCCAACAAGGGACTAGCGGAGAGACCCAGTACTTC. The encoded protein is CASSQQGTSGETQYF.

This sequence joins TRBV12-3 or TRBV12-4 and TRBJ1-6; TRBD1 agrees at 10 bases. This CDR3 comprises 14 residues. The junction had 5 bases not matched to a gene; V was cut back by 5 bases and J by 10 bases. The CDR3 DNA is TGTGCCAGCAGTCCGACAGGGGGCGGATCACCCCTCCACTTT. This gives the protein CASSPTGGGSPLHF.

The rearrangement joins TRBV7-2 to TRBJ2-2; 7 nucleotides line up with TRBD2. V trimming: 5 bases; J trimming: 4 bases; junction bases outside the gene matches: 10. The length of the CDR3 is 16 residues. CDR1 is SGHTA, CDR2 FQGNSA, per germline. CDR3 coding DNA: TGTGCCAGCAGCCAGCTGGGACTATCGGGCACCGGGGAGCTGTTTTTT. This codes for CASSQLGLSGTGELFF. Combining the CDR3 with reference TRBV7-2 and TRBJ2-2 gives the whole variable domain GAGVSQSPSNKVTEKGKDVELRCDPISGHTALYWYRQSLGQGLEFLIYFQGNSAPDKSGLPSDRFSAERTGGSVSTLTIQRTQQEDSAVYLCASSQLGLSGTGELFFGEGSRLTVL.